This record covers a single TCR beta chain. Its recognized antigen is unknown. The record has no base qualities; no much larger clone is one base away. This specimen's time point label, per the study, means: about 28 days (+/-7) after the second vaccine dose. AZD1222 recipients given second doses at about 4 weeks or at about 12 weeks were pooled, since spike-specific TCR depth and breadth were not found to differ between the two schedules. The vaccinee samples were drawn from two UK trials, COV001 and COV002, one of which was a single-blind randomized controlled phase 2/3 trial testing AZD1222 (ChAdOx1 nCoV-19) in healthy adults. For TCRbeta chain sequencing, PBMC samples were collected from trial participants at day 0 and at day 28 after the second dose. V and J lose 3 bases and 4 bases, and a span of 12 bases separates them. The CDR3 runs 13 amino acids, cysteine and phenylalanine included. Only the CDR3 portion is preserved as DNA: 39 bases, with reading frame beginning at the first base. For CDR1 and CDR2, the germline V gene (reference sequence) lists DFQATT and SNEGSKA.

This sample was taken from a study of T cell responses to AZD1222 COVID-19 vaccine (dated by TCRdb to the early 2020s). Some background on the complete study: TCR sequencing was performed for 233 trial participants, of whom about 200 were given two doses of AZD1222 and approximately 25 were given two doses of MenACWY control vaccine. Trial participants were enrolled by age into subgroups of 18-55, 56-69 and 70-plus years, and around 150, 28 and 57 TCR-sequenced participants, respectively, were included in these subgroups. Findings and caveats that apply to the study as a whole: Spike-specific TCR breadth and depth rose significantly after two AZD1222 doses compared with day 0 and with MenACWY recipients. Epitopes outside the regions mutated in the B.1.351 and B.1.1.7 variants were reportedly recognized by nearly half of the unique spike-specific TCRs. Because no day 14 peak-response samples were available, the repertoires could be characterized only after the peak T cell response. The whole spike protein was spanned by vaccine-associated CD4 TCRs, and dominant responses were seen in regions 160-218 and 743-854. Conclusions about previously exposed vaccinees are limited because only six or seven AZD1222 recipients were SARS-CoV-2 seropositive at baseline. Most participants were white British and females outnumbered males, and the authors suggested that clonal diversity may have been underestimated. In the small 56-69-year group, the increase in depth fell short of significance, most likely because of low power.

The CDR3 regions of human TCRbeta chains were analyzed by immunosequencing. Per the original workflow: Repertoire TCRs were matched against a reference library of SARS-CoV-2-specific TCRs generated with the MIRA antigen-specificity platform. Breadth was defined as the fraction of unique TCRs that were SARS-CoV-2-associated, and depth was defined as the fraction of total T cells that were SARS-CoV-2-associated. Each spike-specific TCR was assigned to its reactive spike region and to a CD4 or CD8 class using the MIRA data. Log10-transformed breadth and depth values were compared by one-way ANOVA with Sidak's multiple comparisons tests. Entries here come from immuneACCESS through TCRdb and include only in-frame sequences with V and J called. Some clones fail to appear in such tables; in the studies checked, an unresolved V gene covers under half of the shortfall, and the cause of the remainder is unknown. For V, J and clone size, that table is used; D and trimming come from the DNA. The sample contains about 84,000 clones, 87% of them found a single time. The biggest ten clones account for 11% of the sample.

The chain is assembled from TRBV20-1 and TRBJ1-2; the D gene cannot be resolved reliably. The clonotype originates from an adult who received the AZD1222 COVID-19 vaccine. Specimen: peripheral blood, collected 28 days after the second AZD1222 dose. The DNA sequence is given as TGCAGTGCTAGTCCCTCATGGTCCTATGGCTACACCTTC. Translated, this gives CSASPSWSYGYTF.